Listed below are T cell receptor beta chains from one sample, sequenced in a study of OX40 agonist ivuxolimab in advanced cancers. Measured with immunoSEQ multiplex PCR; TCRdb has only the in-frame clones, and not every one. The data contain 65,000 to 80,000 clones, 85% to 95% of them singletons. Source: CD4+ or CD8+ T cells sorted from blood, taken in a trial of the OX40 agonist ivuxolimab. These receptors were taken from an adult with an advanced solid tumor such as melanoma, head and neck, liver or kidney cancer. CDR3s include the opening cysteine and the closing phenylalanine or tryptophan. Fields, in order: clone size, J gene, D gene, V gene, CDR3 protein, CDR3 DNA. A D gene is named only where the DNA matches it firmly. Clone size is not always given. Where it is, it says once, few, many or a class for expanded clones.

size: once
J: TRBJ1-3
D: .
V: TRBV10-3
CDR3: CAIRQPGNTIYF
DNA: TGTGCCATCAGACAGCCTGGAAACACCATATATTTT

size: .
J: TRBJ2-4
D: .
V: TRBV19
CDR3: CASSNWAVKAKNIQYF
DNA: TGTGCCAGTAGTAACTGGGCGGTCAAAGCCAAAAACATTCAGTACTTC

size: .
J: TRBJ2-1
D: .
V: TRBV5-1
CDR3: CASSQNSYNEQFF
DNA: TGCGCCAGCAGCCAAAATTCCTACAATGAGCAGTTCTTC

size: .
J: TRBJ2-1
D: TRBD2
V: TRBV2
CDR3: CASRGAGGSYNEQFF
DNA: TGTGCCAGCAGGGGGGCGGGAGGGTCCTACAATGAGCAGTTCTTC

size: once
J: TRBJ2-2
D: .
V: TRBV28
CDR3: CASRGAVGELFF
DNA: TGTGCCAGCCGCGGGGCGGTCGGGGAGCTGTTTTTT

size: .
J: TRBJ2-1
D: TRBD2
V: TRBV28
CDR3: CASRDTLAGGPMAEQFF
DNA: TGTGCCAGCAGAGACACGCTAGCGGGAGGGCCGATGGCTGAGCAGTTCTTC

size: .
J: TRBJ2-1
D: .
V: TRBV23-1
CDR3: CASRYFGPTGGLNEQFF
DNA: .

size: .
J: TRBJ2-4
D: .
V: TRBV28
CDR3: CASKQGRTNIQYF
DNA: TGTGCCAGCAAACAAGGACGGACAAACATTCAGTACTTC

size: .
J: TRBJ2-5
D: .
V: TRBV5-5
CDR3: CASSLMGQETQYF
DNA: TGTGCCAGCAGCTTAATGGGGCAAGAGACCCAGTACTTC

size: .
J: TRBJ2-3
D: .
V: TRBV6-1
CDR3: CASRREPAADTQYF
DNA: TGTGCCAGCAGACGGGAGCCAGCGGCAGATACGCAGTATTTT

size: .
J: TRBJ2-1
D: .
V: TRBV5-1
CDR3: CASSLDGERSYNEQFF
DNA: TGCGCCAGCAGCTTGGACGGCGAGCGCTCCTACAATGAGCAGTTCTTC

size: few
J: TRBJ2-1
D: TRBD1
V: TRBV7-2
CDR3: CASSLRQGLNEQFF
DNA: TGTGCCAGCAGCCTGAGACAGGGCCTCAATGAGCAGTTCTTC

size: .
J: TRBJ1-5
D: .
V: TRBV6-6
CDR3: CASSWPGASNQPQHF
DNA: TGTGCCAGCAGTTGGCCGGGGGCCTCCAATCAGCCCCAGCATTTT

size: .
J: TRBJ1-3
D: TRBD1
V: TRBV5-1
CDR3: CASSTDRGSGNTIYF
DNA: TGCGCCAGCAGCACGGACAGGGGCTCTGGAAACACCATATATTTT

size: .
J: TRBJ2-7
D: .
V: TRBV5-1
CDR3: CASSLEGRYEQYF
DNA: TGCGCCAGCAGCTTGGAAGGCAGATACGAGCAGTACTTC

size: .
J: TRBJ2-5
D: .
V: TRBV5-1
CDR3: CASSLAGGGSETQYF
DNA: TGCGCCAGCAGCCTGGCAGGCGGGGGCAGTGAGACCCAGTACTTC

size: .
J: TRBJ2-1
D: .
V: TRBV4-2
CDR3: CASSHQDRGRDEQFF
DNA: TGTGCCAGCAGCCATCAGGACCGGGGCCGGGATGAGCAGTTCTTC

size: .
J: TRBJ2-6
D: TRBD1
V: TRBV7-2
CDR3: CASSKDRAITRNVLTF
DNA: TGTGCCAGCAGCAAAGACAGGGCTATAACGCGCAACGTCCTGACTTTC

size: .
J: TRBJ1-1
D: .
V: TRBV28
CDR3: CASSLSSEQRAFF
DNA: TGTGCCAGCAGTTTATCGTCCGAACAACGGGCTTTCTTT

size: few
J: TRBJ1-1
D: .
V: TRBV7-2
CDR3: CASSRQMNTEAFF
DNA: TGTGCCAGCAGCCGCCAAATGAACACTGAAGCTTTCTTT

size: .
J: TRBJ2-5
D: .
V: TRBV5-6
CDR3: CASSLQTVQETQYF
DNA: TGTGCCAGCAGCTTGCAGACAGTCCAAGAGACCCAGTACTTC

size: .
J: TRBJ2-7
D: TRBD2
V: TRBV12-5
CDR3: CASPPKRREGTYEQYF
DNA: TGTGCTAGTCCACCAAAAAGGAGGGAGGGAACCTACGAGCAGTACTTC

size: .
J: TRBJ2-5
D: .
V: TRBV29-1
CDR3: CSATVNQETQYF
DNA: TGCAGCGCCACAGTTAATCAAGAGACCCAGTACTTC

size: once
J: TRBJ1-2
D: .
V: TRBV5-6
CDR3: CASSRNSGNTNYGYTF
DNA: TGTGCCAGCAGCCGAAACTCAGGGAACACTAACTATGGCTACACCTTC

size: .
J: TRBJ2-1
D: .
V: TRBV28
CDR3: CASSPIDGRGNEQFF
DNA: TGTGCCAGCAGTCCCATCGACGGGCGGGGCAATGAGCAGTTCTTC

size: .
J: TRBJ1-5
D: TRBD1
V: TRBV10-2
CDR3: CASSESHRQGRQPQHF
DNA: TGCGCCAGCAGTGAGTCGCATCGACAGGGGAGGCAGCCCCAGCATTTT

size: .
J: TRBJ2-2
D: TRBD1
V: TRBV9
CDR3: CASSIGQGHTGELFF
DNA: TGTGCCAGCAGCATTGGACAGGGTCACACCGGGGAGCTGTTTTTT

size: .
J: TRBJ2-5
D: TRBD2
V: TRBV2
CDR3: CASSEQGLAVAASDF
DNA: TGTGCCAGCAGTGAGCAGGGACTAGCGGTCGCGGCTTCCGACTTC

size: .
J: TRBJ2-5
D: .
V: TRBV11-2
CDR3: CASSLVSGHKETQYF
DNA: TGTGCCAGCAGCTTAGTTTCGGGACATAAAGAGACCCAGTACTTC

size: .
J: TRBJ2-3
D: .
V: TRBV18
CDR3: CASSPPGQSTDTQYF
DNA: TGTGCCAGCTCACCACCCGGACAGAGCACAGATACGCAGTATTTT

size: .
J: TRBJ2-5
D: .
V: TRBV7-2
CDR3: CASSPDRGAETQYF
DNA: TGTGCCAGCAGCCCCGACCGGGGCGCGGAGACCCAGTACTTC

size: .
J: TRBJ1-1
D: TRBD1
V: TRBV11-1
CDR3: CASSLGDRANTEAFF
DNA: TGTGCCAGCAGCTTAGGTGACAGGGCCAACACTGAAGCTTTCTTT